This T cell receptor (beta chain) derives from a study of cytomegalovirus exposure and HLA in healthy donors. Study results and limitations: Reportedly, HLA-A and HLA-B alleles of most subjects were accurately predicted from TCR beta.

Comment on this clone: Its antigen is unidentified.

The PCR contained 60 Vbeta and 13 Jbeta primers. The method was immunoSEQ multiplex PCR; TCRdb's version includes in-frame clones alone and lacks a portion of them. Of 75,000 to 80,000 clones listed, approximately 70% are singletons. CDR3 length equals 17 residues. Germline trimming cut 6 bases from V and 2 bases from J; bases unmatched to any gene: 13. Per germline, CDR1 LNHNV and CDR2 YYDKDF (reference sequence). The TCR sequence derives from a man between 60 and 75 years old in good health and CMV-seropositive. The chain carries TRBV15 and TRBJ2-7; 10 bases line up with TRBD1. Input material: PBMCs. CDR3 protein: CATRRDRDRGKTYEQYF. CDR3 coding DNA: TGTGCCACCAGACGCGACCGGGACAGGGGAAAAACCTACGAGCAGTACTTC.